Listed here are 6 T cell receptor beta chains from one sample, sequenced in a study of CD8 T cells in ankylosing spondylitis. Study-level findings and limits: What appeared characteristic of ankylosing spondylitis blood was a TCR beta motif of fewer than ten highly homologous variants.

No antigens are known for them. TCRdb analysed the 5' RACE reads with MiXCR anew, one entry per CDR3 protein. Here the sample spans fewer than 550,000 distinct CDR3 sequences, approximately 5% being singletons. Sequencing was carried out using blood, either unsorted or a sorted T cell fraction (not recorded which). The receptors were sampled from a male donor with ankylosing spondylitis.

There are many counts of this clonotype. This chain links TRBV20-1 with TRBJ2-7; TRBD1 matches 9 bases. The CDR3 extends over 15 amino acids. Germline loops: CDR1 DFQATT, CDR2 SNEGSKA (reference sequence). The junction had 6 bases not matched to a gene; V was cut back by 1 base and J by 2 bases. As DNA, the CDR3 is TGCAGTGCTAGAGCCGGGACAGGGATCCCCTACGAGCAGTACTTC. As protein: CSARAGTGIPYEQYF.

This clonotype has a count of ten or more. This chain joins TRBV29-1 and TRBJ1-2, with a weak D call TRBD1 (5 bases). Looked up from germline, CDR1 is SQVTM and CDR2 is ANQGSEA. V lost 4 bases, J lost 3 bases, and 21 bases lay in between. The CDR3 is made up of 16 amino acids. The CDR3 loop is CSVAARGSGIDYGYTF. For the CDR3, the DNA is TGCAGCGTTGCCGCCCGGGGATCAGGGATAGACTATGGCTACACCTTC.

This clonotype was detected only a few times. The chain joins TRBV7-2 to TRBJ2-5; TRBD1 agrees at 8 bases. CDR3 length equals 14 residues. In germline, CDR1 is SGHTA, CDR2 FQGNSA. J gave up 5 bases and V 7 bases, and 9 bases lay outside the gene matches. The CDR3, as DNA: TGTGCCAGCACCATCTCAGGGGGCCTGGAGACCCAGTACTTC. Translation gives CASTISGGLETQYF. The complete variable domain, with remaining parts taken from reference TRBV7-2 and TRBJ2-5, reads GAGVSQSPSNKVTEKGKDVELRCDPISGHTALYWYRQSLGQGLEFLIYFQGNSAPDKSGLPSDRFSAERTGGSVSTLTIQRTQQEDSAVYLCASTISGGLETQYFGPGTRLLVL.

The genes are TRBV5-5 and TRBJ2-6; D call uncertain. CDR3 length equals 16 residues. CDR1 SGHKS and CDR2 YYEKEE come from the germline V gene (reference sequence). V lost 3 bases to trimming and J lost 3 bases, with 13 bases between them. CDR3: CASSSGLLSGANVLTF. In DNA, the CDR3 is TGTGCCAGCAGCTCCGGGCTCCTCAGTGGGGCCAACGTCCTGACTTTC.

This clonotype appeared many times. The V gene is TRBV7-9, the J gene TRBJ2-3, with 8 positions matching TRBD1. This CDR3 contains 13 residues. V was pared by 7 bases and J by 5 bases, with 5 bases of the junction left unmatched. The germline gives CDR1 SEHNR, CDR2 FQNEAQ (reference sequence). CDR3 amino acids: CASNNRGEDTQYF. DNA of the CDR3: TGTGCCAGCAACAACAGGGGGGAAGATACGCAGTATTTT.

This clonotype has a handful of counts. V gene TRBV5-1 combines with J gene TRBJ2-3; unclear D gene. This CDR3 is 13 amino acids long. Trimming shortened V by 1 base and J by 6 bases, and 9 bases separated the two germline ends. Looked up from germline, CDR1 is SGHRS and CDR2 is YFSETQ. CDR3 in DNA: TGCGCCAGCAGCTTGAGTGCTGATGATACGCAGTATTTT. This gives the protein CASSLSADDTQYF.